What follows is one T cell receptor beta chain and its context. Its antigen remains undetermined. No much larger clone is present one base from it, and per-base qualities are unavailable. The intended sense of this specimen's time point label: baseline before first vaccination. Vaccinee samples were obtained from the UK trials COV001 and COV002, which included a single-blind randomized controlled phase 2/3 trial of AZD1222 (ChAdOx1 nCoV-19) in healthy adults. For TCRbeta chain sequencing, PBMC samples were collected from trial participants at day 0 and at day 28 after the second dose. The record originates from a study of T cell responses to AZD1222 COVID-19 vaccine (TCRdb year 2021). Study-wide context: Because spike-specific TCR depth and breadth did not differ between the two schedules, AZD1222 recipients who got a second dose at roughly 4 weeks were pooled with those who got a second dose at roughly 12 weeks. A total of around 240 trial participants underwent TCR sequencing, of whom around 200 received two doses of AZD1222 and about 25 received two doses of the MenACWY control vaccine. Trial participants were enrolled into age subgroups of 18-55, 56-69 and 70-plus years, which contained approximately 150, 30 and 60 TCR-sequenced participants, respectively.

The cysteine opens and the phenylalanine closes a CDR3 of 16 amino acids. Only the CDR3 portion is preserved as DNA: 48 bases, with reading frame beginning at the first base. The germline V gene yields MDHEN for CDR1 and SYDVKM for CDR2. V and J lose 2 bases and 1 base, and a span of 12 bases separates them. What the study reported, not specific to this receptor: Conclusions about previously exposed vaccinees were limited because only 5 or 6 AZD1222 recipients were SARS-CoV-2 seropositive at baseline. Because no samples from the day 14 peak response were available, repertoires could be characterized only after the peak T cell response. The 56-69-year group was small, and its depth increase did not reach significance, likely because of low power. Reportedly, close to half of the unique spike-specific TCRs recognized epitopes lying outside the regions that are mutated in the B.1.351 and B.1.1.7 variants. Participants were mostly white British and included more females than males, and it was suggested by the authors that clonal diversity may have been underestimated. The whole spike protein was spanned by vaccine-associated CD4 TCRs, and dominant responses were seen in regions 160-218 and 743-854. A significant rise in spike-specific TCR breadth and depth was observed after two AZD1222 doses relative to day 0 and relative to MenACWY recipients.

The CDR3 regions of human TCRbeta chains were analyzed by immunosequencing. In the authors' own workflow: TCRs in the repertoires were compared against a reference library of SARS-CoV-2-specific TCRs that had been generated with the MIRA antigen-specificity platform. Breadth was defined as the fraction of unique TCRs that were SARS-CoV-2-associated, and depth was defined as the fraction of total T cells that were SARS-CoV-2-associated. Using the MIRA data, each spike-specific TCR was mapped to the spike region that the TCR reacts to and placed in a CD4 or CD8 class. Log10-transformed breadth and depth values were compared by one-way ANOVA with Sidak's multiple comparisons tests. In TCRdb, the immuneACCESS table is reduced to in-frame sequences with V and J assigned. These tables do not hold every clone; where another copy was compared, an unresolved V gene accounts for under half, and the others remain unexplained. D and trimming were read from the DNA, whereas the V and J calls and clone size are those reported in that table. The sample has about 110,000 clones on record, just under 95% of them singletons. Roughly 2.2% of the sample comes from the top ten.

The sample was peripheral blood, taken on day 0 of AZD1222 vaccination. This receptor chain uses TRBV28 and TRBJ2-1; TRBD2 is a possible D gene, resting on 5 matching bases. The receptor's source is an adult in good health. The CDR3 region reads CASSLTRITSYNEQFF. The nucleotide sequence is TGTGCCAGCAGTTTAACTAGAATAACTTCCTACAATGAGCAGTTCTTC.